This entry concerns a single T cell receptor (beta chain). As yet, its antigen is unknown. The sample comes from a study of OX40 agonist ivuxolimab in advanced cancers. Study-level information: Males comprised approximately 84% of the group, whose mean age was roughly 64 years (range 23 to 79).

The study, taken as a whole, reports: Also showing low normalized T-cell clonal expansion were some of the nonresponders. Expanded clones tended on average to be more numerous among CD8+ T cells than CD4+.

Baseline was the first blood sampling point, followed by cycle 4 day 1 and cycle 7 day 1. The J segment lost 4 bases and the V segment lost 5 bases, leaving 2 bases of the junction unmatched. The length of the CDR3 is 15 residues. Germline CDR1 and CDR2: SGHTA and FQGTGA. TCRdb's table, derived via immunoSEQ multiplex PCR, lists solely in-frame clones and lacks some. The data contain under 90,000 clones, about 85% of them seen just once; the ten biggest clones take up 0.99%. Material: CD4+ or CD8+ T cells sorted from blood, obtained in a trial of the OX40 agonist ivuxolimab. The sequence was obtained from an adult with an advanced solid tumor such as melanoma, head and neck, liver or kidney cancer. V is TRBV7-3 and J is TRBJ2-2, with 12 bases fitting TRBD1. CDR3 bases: TGTGCCAGCAGCCGGGACAGGGGGCCCACCGGGGAGCTGTTTTTT. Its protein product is CASSRDRGPTGELFF. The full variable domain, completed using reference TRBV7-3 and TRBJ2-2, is GAGVSQTPSNKVTEKGKYVELRCDPISGHTALYWYRQSLGQGPEFLIYFQGTGAADDSGLPNDRFFAVRPEGSVSTLKIQRTERGDSAVYLCASSRDRGPTGELFFGEGSRLTVL.